Here is one T cell receptor beta chain with its context. This could be a read error, since a much larger clone is one nucleotide away. Preparation of the TCRbeta library used unique molecular identifiers. TCRdb itself ran the PCR reads through MiXCR, one entry per CDR3 protein. The sample consists of 350,000 to 500,000 distinct CDR3 sequences, roughly two fifths of them appearing once. The data derive from a study of T-cell reconstitution after alpha-beta-depleted transplantation in children. The V end was cut by 0 bases, the J end by 2 bases, with 6 bases between. Germline CDR1 is MNHEY and CDR2 is SVGAGI. The length of the CDR3 is 14 residues.

The chain links TRBV6-5 to TRBJ2-3, with no clear D. The clonotype comes from a girl aged 2 to 9 with aplastic anemia, due to receive a stem cell transplant. The material sequenced was PBMCs, taken before TCRalphabeta/CD19-depleted stem cell transplant. CDR3 coding DNA: TGTGCCAGCAGTTACTCCGGCCACACAGATACGCAGTATTTT. It encodes CASSYSGHTDTQYF.